This T cell receptor (beta chain) is drawn from a study of neurological immune-mediated disorders. The sample's time point: longitudinal time-point 3. Study-wide points: A possible signature was seen in one related-CDR3 cluster, into which phylogenetic grouping placed the repertoires of 18 of 34 multiple sclerosis patients.

This clonotype was seen many times. The antigen is unknown. Trimming took off 5 bases at V and 6 bases at J, with 4 bases between the two ends. Germline values: CDR1 SEHNR, CDR2 FQNEAQ (reference sequence). There are 11 residues in the CDR3. TCRdb independently ran MiXCR on the 5' RACE reads; one entry per CDR3 protein. The sample comprises approximately 84,000 distinct CDR3 sequences, roughly 4.3% of which are singletons, and less than 7.5% rests with the top ten. The sequence was collected from a woman aged 60 to 75 with multiple sclerosis. The J gene is TRBJ1-4, the V gene TRBV7-9; D is undetermined. The sample was PBMCs. The CDR3 region has the DNA TGTGCCAGCAGCCCAGATGAAAAACTGTTTTTT. Its translation is CASSPDEKLFF.